Presented here are 13 T cell receptor beta chains from one specimen sequenced in a study of T cell responses to AZD1222 COVID-19 vaccine. Assay used: immunoSEQ multiplex PCR; TCRdb lists only in-frame clones, some missing. Of about 160,000 clones in the sample, 88% were seen once. The sequences come from peripheral blood, collected 28 days after the second AZD1222 dose. The receptors stem from an adult who received the AZD1222 COVID-19 vaccine.

The chain combines TRBV10-3 with TRBJ1-5, with D maybe TRBD1 (6 bases). The CDR3 has 14 amino acids. Germline V gives CDR1 ENHRY, CDR2 SYGVKD. V was clipped by 3 bases and J by 6 bases, with 12 bases between them. CDR3 DNA sequence: TGTGCCATCAGTGAAACGGGGGCCGGTCAGCCCCAGCATTTT. It yields the protein CAISETGAGQPQHF.

The chain couples TRBV27 to TRBJ2-7; 10 bases are shared with TRBD2. The V and J ends lost 0 bases and 2 bases, in that order; junction bases with no gene match: 1. CDR3 size: 15 residues. Germline V gene sequence: CDR1 MNHEY, CDR2 SMNVEV (reference sequence). CDR3 protein: CASSLSSGGAYEQYF. The CDR3 bases are TGTGCCAGCAGTTTATCAAGCGGGGGGGCCTACGAGCAGTACTTC.

V is TRBV9 and J is TRBJ1-1; D gene uncertain. Germline V gene lookup returns CDR1 SGDLS and CDR2 YYNGEE. V dropped 0 bases and J dropped 4 bases, with 10 bases sitting between them. This CDR3 spans 14 amino acids. CDR3 sequence: CASSVGGRSTEAFF. The CDR3 nucleotides read TGTGCCAGCAGCGTAGGAGGGCGGAGCACTGAAGCTTTCTTT.

The J gene is TRBJ1-6, the V gene TRBV2, with TRBD1 matching 8 bases. Germline V gene lookup returns CDR1 SNHLY and CDR2 FYNNEI. The length of the CDR3 is 15 residues. The V segment lost 5 bases and the J segment 7 bases; nucleotides outside the gene matches: 7. The CDR3 is CASSPDHRGNSPLHF. The DNA for the CDR3 is TGTGCCAGCAGTCCAGACCACAGGGGGAATTCACCCCTCCACTTT.

This clone was seen a handful of times. This chain uses TRBV27 with TRBJ2-5; D remains ambiguous. The CDR3 runs to 15 residues. The ends were cut back, 1 base at V and 4 bases at J, with 13 bases in the middle. Germline loops: CDR1 MNHEY, CDR2 SMNVEV (reference sequence). CDR3 loop: CASSLYGGPGETQYF. CDR3 sequence (DNA): TGTGCCAGCAGTTTATATGGTGGTCCGGGAGAGACCCAGTACTTC.

The chain recombines TRBV7-8 with TRBJ2-2, with D possibly being TRBD1 (6 bases). The CDR3 covers 15 residues. From germline, CDR1 is SGHVS and CDR2 FQNEAQ. Trimming pared 3 bases from V and 4 bases from J, leaving 12 bases between. The CDR3 DNA is TGTGCCAGCAGCTTGCAGGGGATGAGCACCGGGGAGCTGTTTTTT. This sequence encodes CASSLQGMSTGELFF.

The V call is TRBV12-5, the J call TRBJ1-1; D call uncertain. V shed 3 bases and J shed 5 bases, with 10 bases lying between them. Germline values: CDR1 LGHNT, CDR2 FRNRAP. The CDR3 covers 13 residues. The chain's CDR3 is CASGFTRVTEAFF. The CDR3 bases are TGTGCTAGTGGTTTCACCCGAGTAACTGAAGCTTTCTTT.

The rearrangement uses TRBV20-1 and TRBJ1-2; 7 bases fit TRBD1. The CDR3 contains 11 residues. Germline values: CDR1 DFQATT, CDR2 SNEGSKA (reference sequence). The V gene end was trimmed by 6 bases and the J gene end by 11 bases; junction bases not matched to a gene: 9. CDR3 nucleotides: TGCAGTGCCGTGAAAACACAGGGGTACACCTTC. Amino acids: CSAVKTQGYTF.

The chain is built from TRBV6-6 and TRBJ2-5; D possibly matches TRBD1 or TRBD2 (5 bases each). V dropped 6 bases and J dropped 4 bases, with 18 bases sitting between them. The CDR3 has 15 amino acids. Per the germline V gene, CDR1 is MNHNY and CDR2 is SVGAGI (reference sequence). CDR3 region: CASSFPGPGGETQYF. Here the CDR3 DNA reads TGTGCCAGCAGCTTCCCGGGACCCGGTGGAGAGACCCAGTACTTC.

The V gene is TRBV5-6, the J gene TRBJ2-5; D remains ambiguous. The CDR3 contains 13 residues. Germline V gene sequence: CDR1 SGHDT, CDR2 YYEEEE. V dropped 0 bases and J dropped 2 bases, with 5 bases sitting between them. CDR3 coding DNA: TGTGCCAGCAGCTTGGTCGGGCAAGAGACCCAGTACTTC. Translation gives CASSLVGQETQYF.

V usage is TRBV6-2 or TRBV6-3 and J usage is TRBJ2-7; 9 nucleotides match TRBD1. CDR3 length: 15 amino acids. Trimming at V came to 3 bases and at J to 0 bases, leaving 3 bases not matched to a gene. Germline V gene sequence: CDR1 MNHEY, CDR2 SVGEGT. This CDR3 reads CASSYSGQGSYEQYF. In DNA form, the CDR3 reads TGTGCCAGCAGTTATTCGGGACAGGGCTCCTACGAGCAGTACTTC.

The genes are TRBV9 and TRBJ2-2; tentatively, D is TRBD1 (7 bases). This CDR3 is built from 18 residues. In germline, CDR1 is SGDLS, CDR2 YYNGEE. V lost 0 bases, J lost 6 bases, and 21 bases lay in between. In nucleotides, the CDR3 is TGTGCCAGCAGCGTAGGTGTCAGGGGGGATAGCGTTGCCGGGGAGCTGTTTTTT. Protein sequence: CASSVGVRGDSVAGELFF. The full variable domain, its missing parts supplied by reference TRBV9 and TRBJ2-2, is DSGVTQTPKHLITATGQRVTLRCSPRSGDLSVYWYQQSLDQGLQFLIQYYNGEERAKGNILERFSAQQFPDLHSELNLSSLELGDSALYFCASSVGVRGDSVAGELFFGEGSRLTVL.

This chain links TRBV18 with TRBJ2-7; a possible D gene is TRBD1 (6 bases). The CDR3 runs to 15 residues. CDR1 is KGHSH and CDR2 is LQKENI in the germline V gene. Trimming removed 1 base from V and 6 bases from J, with 16 bases in between. CDR3 nucleotides: TGTGCCAGCTCACCACTTGGGGACACCAGAGGCGAGCAGTACTTC. Its protein is CASSPLGDTRGEQYF. The full variable domain, in which reference TRBV18 and TRBJ2-7 provide the parts outside the CDR3, is NAGVMQNPRHLVRRRGQEARLRCSPMKGHSHVYWYRQLPEEGLKFMVYLQKENIIDESGMPKERFSAEFPKEGPSILRIQQVVRGDSAAYFCASSPLGDTRGEQYFGPGTRLTVT.